This T cell receptor beta chain was observed in a study of blood T cell repertoires in COVID-19 (dated by TCRdb to the early 2020s). At the level of the whole study: Samples covering the acute and convalescent phases of COVID-19 were provided by collaborators in the United States, Italy and Spain. The repertoires were released in a freely available public database meant as a resource for research on the immune response to SARS-CoV-2. The samples were drawn from the first 160 participants of the ongoing ImmuneRACE study and from over 950 subjects provided by 6 global collaborators. Sample metadata almost always included a de-identified subject ID, COVID-19 status, age in years and sex. Subjects who had been exposed to COVID-19, were actively infected with it, or had recovered from it provided the deeply sampled blood TCRbeta repertoires that made up the dataset. The material from the prospective study consisted of cDNA or gDNA derived from T cells, B-cell-depleted T cells, or PBMCs. Where available, HLA class I and class II types were obtained from metadata supplied by the sample provider rather than from assay-based typing.

TCRbeta CDR3 regions were amplified from genomic DNA using the immunoSEQ Assay, a bias-controlled multiplex PCR. For the original study's pipeline: Within the assay, amplification of reference gene primers was used to estimate how many nucleated cells each sample contained. To quantify the absolute abundance of each unique TCRbeta CDR3 rearrangement, sequence reads were collapsed and filtered. Productive Simpson clonality was computed per sample as the square root of Simpson's diversity index over productive rearrangements. TCRdb's version of the immuneACCESS table is confined to in-frame rearrangements and falls short of the full clone set. An unresolved V gene accounts for under half of the shortfall where checked; the remainder is of unknown origin. From that table come the V and J calls and clone size; the DNA was used to work out D and trimming. The sample records about 160,000 clones, 81% of which are singletons. The ten top clones hold about 5.3% of the sample.

What the study reported, not specific to this receptor: The quantity of clinical and demographic metadata differed by source and by participant and was supplied without curation.

In the prospective study, participants were about 18 to 95 years old, resided in around 25 geographic areas of the United States, and were enrolled through a virtual design. Cohort assignment in the prospective study relied on participant-reported clinical history from a screening survey and a study questionnaire. In the prospective study, whole blood, serum and a nasopharyngeal or oropharyngeal swab were collected from each participant by mobile phlebotomists. Additional blood draws and questionnaires over a 2-month period could optionally be provided by prospective study participants. Before DNA extraction, prospective study blood samples were shipped either frozen or at room temperature. This clone has more than one count but fewer than ten. Its antigen remains unidentified. No much larger clone exists at a distance of one base, and base qualities are not known. From cysteine to phenylalanine, the CDR3 is 12 amino acids long. The retained sequence is limited to the CDR3, 36 bases, with the frame set at the first base. Between the V and J ends, shortened by 8 bases and 5 bases respectively, the junction contains 12 bases. From the germline V gene, CDR1 is MGHRA and CDR2 is YSYEKL.

The receptor comes from a woman aged 40 to 49 with acute COVID-19. This chain is built from TRBV4-1 and TRBJ2-5; possibly the D gene is TRBD2, per 5 matching bases. The sequenced sample was PBMCs or T cells enriched from blood (not recorded which). For the CDR3, the sequence is CASSGGAETQYF. The sequenced DNA is TGCGCCAGCTCAGGAGGTGCGGAGACCCAGTACTTC.